The text below deals with one T cell receptor beta chain. As yet, its antigen is unknown. The sample comes from a study of graft-versus-host responses after intestinal transplantation. Study in general: Every recipient underwent anti-thymocyte globulin induction, then tacrolimus and steroids for approximately 3 years. Study-level points and caveats: With peak circulating GvH clone levels came an association with early post-transplant HvG declines.

Sequencing used immunoSEQ multiplex PCR; TCRdb keeps in-frame clones, though not all of them. The data show some 110,000 clones, around nine tenths seen once. The CDR3 spans 15 residues. The germline V gene encodes CDR1 SGHRS and CDR2 YFSETQ. Trimming took off 4 bases at V and 6 bases at J, with 16 bases between the two ends. J is TRBJ2-2 and V is TRBV5-1; D uncertain. This TCR was sampled from a human donor who was the organ donor for an intestinal transplant. Sequencing was performed on unstimulated CD4+ T cells sorted from spleen or lymph node cells, taken before transplant. CDR3 protein: CASSPFADGAGELFF. In nucleotides, the CDR3 is TGCGCCAGCAGCCCCTTTGCGGATGGGGCCGGGGAGCTGTTTTTT.